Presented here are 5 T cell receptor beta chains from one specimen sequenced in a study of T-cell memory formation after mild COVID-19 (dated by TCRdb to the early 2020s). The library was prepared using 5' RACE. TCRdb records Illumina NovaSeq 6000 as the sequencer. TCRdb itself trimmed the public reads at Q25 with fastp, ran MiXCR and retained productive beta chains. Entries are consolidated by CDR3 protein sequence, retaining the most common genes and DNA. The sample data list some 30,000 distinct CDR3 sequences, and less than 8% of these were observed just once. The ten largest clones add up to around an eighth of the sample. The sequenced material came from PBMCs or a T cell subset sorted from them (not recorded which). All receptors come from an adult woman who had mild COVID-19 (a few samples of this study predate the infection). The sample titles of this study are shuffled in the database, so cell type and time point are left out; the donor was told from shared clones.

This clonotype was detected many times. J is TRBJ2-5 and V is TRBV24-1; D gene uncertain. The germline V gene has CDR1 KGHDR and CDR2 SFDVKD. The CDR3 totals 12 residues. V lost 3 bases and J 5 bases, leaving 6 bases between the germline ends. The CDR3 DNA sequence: TGTGCCACCAGTGATCGATCGGAGACCCAGTACTTC. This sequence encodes CATSDRSETQYF.

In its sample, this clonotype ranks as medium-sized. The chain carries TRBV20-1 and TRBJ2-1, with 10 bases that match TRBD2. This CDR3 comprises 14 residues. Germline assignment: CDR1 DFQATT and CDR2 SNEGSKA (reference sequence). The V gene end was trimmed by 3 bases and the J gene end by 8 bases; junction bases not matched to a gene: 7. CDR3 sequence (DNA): TGCAGTGCTAGGTGGAGGACTAGCGGCGATGAGCAGTTCTTC. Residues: CSARWRTSGDEQFF.

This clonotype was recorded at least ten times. CDR3 region: CASSAWDRVNTEAFF. Here the CDR3 DNA reads TGTGCCAGCAGCGCCTGGGACAGGGTGAACACTGAAGCTTTCTTT. The genes are TRBV9 and TRBJ1-1; 9 bases align to TRBD1. V shed 3 bases, J shed 0 bases, and the junction held 3 bases outside the gene matches. CDR3 size: 15 residues. CDR1 and CDR2 (germline): SGDLS, YYNGEE.

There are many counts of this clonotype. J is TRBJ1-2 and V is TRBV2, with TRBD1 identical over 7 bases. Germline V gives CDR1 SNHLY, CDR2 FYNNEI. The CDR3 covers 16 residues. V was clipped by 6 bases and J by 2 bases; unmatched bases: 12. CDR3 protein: CASRKSGRDRNYGYTF. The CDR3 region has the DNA TGTGCCAGCAGGAAAAGTGGAAGGGACAGAAACTATGGCTACACCTTC.

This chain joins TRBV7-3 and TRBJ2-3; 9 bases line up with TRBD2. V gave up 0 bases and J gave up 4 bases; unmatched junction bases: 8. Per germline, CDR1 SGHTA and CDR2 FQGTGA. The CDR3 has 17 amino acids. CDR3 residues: CASSLTIGGGAADTQYF. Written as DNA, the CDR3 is TGTGCCAGCAGCTTAACGATAGGCGGGGGGGCCGCAGATACGCAGTATTTT.